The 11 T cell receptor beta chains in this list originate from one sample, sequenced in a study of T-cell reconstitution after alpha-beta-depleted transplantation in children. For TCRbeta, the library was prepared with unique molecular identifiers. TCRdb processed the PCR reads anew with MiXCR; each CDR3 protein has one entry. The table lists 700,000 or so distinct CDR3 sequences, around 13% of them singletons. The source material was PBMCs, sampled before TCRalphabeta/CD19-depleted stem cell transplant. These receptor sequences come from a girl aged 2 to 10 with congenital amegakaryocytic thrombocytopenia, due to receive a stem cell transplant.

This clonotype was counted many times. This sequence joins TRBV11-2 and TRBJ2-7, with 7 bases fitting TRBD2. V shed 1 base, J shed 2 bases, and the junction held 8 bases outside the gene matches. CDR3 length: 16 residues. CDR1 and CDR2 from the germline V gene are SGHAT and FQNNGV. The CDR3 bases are TGTGCCAGCAGCTTAGTAGCGGGTAGGCAGACCTACGAGCAGTACTTC. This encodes CASSLVAGRQTYEQYF.

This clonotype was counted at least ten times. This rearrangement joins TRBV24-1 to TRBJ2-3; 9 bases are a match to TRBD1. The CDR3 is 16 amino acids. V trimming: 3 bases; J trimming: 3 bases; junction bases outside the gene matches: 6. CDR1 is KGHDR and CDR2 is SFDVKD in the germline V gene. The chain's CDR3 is CATSDARDRDTDTQYF. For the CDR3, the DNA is TGTGCCACCAGTGATGCCCGGGACAGGGATACAGATACGCAGTATTTT.

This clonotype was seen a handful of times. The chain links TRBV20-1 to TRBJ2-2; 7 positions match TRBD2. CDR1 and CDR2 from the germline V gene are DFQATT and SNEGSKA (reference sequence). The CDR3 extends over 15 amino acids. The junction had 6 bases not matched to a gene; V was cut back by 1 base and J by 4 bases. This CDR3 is CSARASGTSTGELFF. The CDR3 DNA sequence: TGCAGTGCTAGAGCGAGCGGGACGAGCACCGGGGAGCTGTTTTTT.

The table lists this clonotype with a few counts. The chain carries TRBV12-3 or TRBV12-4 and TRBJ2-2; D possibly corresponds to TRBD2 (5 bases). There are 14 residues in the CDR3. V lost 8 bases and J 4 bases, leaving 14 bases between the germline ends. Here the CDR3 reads CASARPGSTGELFF. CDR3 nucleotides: TGTGCCAGCGCCCGGCCGGGGAGCACCGGGGAGCTGTTTTTT.

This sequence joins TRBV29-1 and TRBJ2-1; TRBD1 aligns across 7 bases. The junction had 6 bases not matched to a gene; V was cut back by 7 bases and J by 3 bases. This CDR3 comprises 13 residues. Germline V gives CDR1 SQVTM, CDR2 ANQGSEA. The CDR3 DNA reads TGCAGCGCAAAAAGGGACAGCTACAATGAGCAGTTCTTC. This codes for CSAKRDSYNEQFF.

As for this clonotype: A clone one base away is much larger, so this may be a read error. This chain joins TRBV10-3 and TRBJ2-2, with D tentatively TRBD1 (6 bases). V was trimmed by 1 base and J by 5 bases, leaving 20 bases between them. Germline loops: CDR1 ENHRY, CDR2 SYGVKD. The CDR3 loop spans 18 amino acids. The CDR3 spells CAISELISYRVLTGELFF. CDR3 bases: TGTGCCATCAGTGAGTTGATTTCGTACAGGGTGTTGACCGGGGAGCTGTTTTTT.

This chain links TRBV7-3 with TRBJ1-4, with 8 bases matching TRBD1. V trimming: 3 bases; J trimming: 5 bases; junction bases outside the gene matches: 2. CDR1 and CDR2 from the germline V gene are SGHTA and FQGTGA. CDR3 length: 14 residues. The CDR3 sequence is CASSLGDRNEKLFF. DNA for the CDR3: TGTGCCAGCAGCTTGGGGGACAGGAATGAAAAACTGTTTTTT.

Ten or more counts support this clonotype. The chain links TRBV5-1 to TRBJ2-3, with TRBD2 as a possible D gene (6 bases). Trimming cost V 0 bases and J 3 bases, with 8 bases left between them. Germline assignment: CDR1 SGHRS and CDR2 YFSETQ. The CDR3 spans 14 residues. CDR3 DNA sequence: TGCGCCAGCAGCTTGGAGGAGGGGACAGATACGCAGTATTTT. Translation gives CASSLEEGTDTQYF.

The chain's CDR3 is CSAPRGSGSNEQFF. The CDR3 region has the DNA TGCAGTGCCCCTCGTGGTAGCGGGAGCAATGAGCAGTTCTTC. This sequence joins TRBV20-1 and TRBJ2-1; TRBD2 matches at 9 bases. Germline lookup yields CDR1 DFQATT and CDR2 SNEGSKA (reference sequence). V dropped 6 bases and J dropped 6; count of bases not matched to a gene: 9. The length of the CDR3 is 14 residues.

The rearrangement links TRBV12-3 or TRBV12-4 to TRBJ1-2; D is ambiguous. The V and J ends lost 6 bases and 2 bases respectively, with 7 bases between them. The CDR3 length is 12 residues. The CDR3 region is CASRWRNYGYTF. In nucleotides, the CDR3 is TGTGCCAGCAGATGGCGGAACTATGGCTACACCTTC.

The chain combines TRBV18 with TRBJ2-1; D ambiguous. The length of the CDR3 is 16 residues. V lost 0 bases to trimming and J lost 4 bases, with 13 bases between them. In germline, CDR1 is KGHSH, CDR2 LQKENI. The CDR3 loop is CASSPPEFTAYNEQFF. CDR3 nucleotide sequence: TGTGCCAGCTCACCACCGGAATTTACAGCGTACAATGAGCAGTTCTTC.